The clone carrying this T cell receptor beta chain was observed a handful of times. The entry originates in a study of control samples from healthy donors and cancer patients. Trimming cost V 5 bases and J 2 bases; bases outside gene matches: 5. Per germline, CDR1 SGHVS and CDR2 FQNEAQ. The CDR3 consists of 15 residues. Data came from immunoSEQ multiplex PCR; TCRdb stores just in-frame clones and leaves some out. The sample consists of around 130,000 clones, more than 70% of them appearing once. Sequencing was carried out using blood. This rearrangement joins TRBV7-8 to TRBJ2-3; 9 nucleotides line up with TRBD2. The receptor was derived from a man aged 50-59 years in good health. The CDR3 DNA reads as TGTGCCAGCAGCCTGACTAGCGGAGTCACAGATACGCAGTATTTT. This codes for CASSLTSGVTDTQYF.